This entry is about one T cell receptor beta chain. It has no known antigen specificity. Base-call qualities are not available, and no considerably larger clone is one nucleotide away. Library preparation was by the immunoSEQ multiplex PCR assay. TCRdb obtained this table from immuneACCESS and retained in-frame rearrangements with V and J assigned. These tables miss some clones; where compared with another copy, unresolved V genes account for less than half of the shortfall, and the remainder is unexplained. The sample records about 93,000 clones, around 94% of which are singletons. Approximately 2% of the sample is in the top ten clones. The record originates from a study of T cell changes during pregnancy in multiple sclerosis (dated by TCRdb to between 2018 and 2021). Some background on the complete study: Changes in the T cell repertoire over the course of pregnancy were examined in this study in women with multiple sclerosis.

The cysteine opens and the phenylalanine closes a CDR3 of 14 amino acids. Only the CDR3 part of the read is kept: 42 bases, read in frame from the first base. The germline V gene gives CDR1 as MDHEN and CDR2 as SYDVKM. Here V drops 7 bases and J drops 0 bases, and the junction holds 2 bases not matched to any gene. The rearrangement joined TRBV28 to TRBJ1-2; the central 10 bases match TRBD1. Here the sequenced sample was peripheral blood, taken after pregnancy. This TCR was sampled from a female donor with multiple sclerosis, enrolled in a pregnancy study. Here the CDR3 is given as CASMGQGTNYGYTF. In nucleotide form, the sequence is TGTGCCAGCATGGGACAGGGGACTAACTATGGCTACACCTTC.